The source of this T cell receptor (beta chain) is a study of shared clonotypes between healthy human individuals. Measured with immunoSEQ multiplex PCR; TCRdb has only the in-frame clones, and not every one. The profile shows over a million clones, 95% to 97% of them singletons. The sequenced sample consisted of naive CD4+ T cells sorted from blood. Regarding subset: CD45RA+ positively selected. This clonotype originated in a young man in good health.

Here the CDR3 reads CASSQGDQTAVRGDTQYF. CDR3 in DNA: TGCGCCAGCAGCCAAGGGGATCAGACGGCAGTGAGGGGAGATACGCAGTATTTT. The chain recombines TRBV4-3 with TRBJ2-3, with D perhaps assigned TRBD1 or TRBD2 (5 bases each). V gave up 1 base and J gave up 5 bases, with 22 bases separating them. Germline V gene data show CDR1 as LGHNA and CDR2 as YSLEER. This CDR3 is built from 18 residues.